The 26 T cell receptor beta chains below all came from one sample that was sequenced in a study of shared clonotypes between healthy human individuals. Clones were sequenced by immunoSEQ multiplex PCR, and TCRdb holds only the in-frame ones, with some missing. Of fewer than 650,000 clones listed, 70% to 80% were seen once; the top ten hold roughly 13%. Sample: PBMCs. These receptors all come from a woman in her 40s in good health. Some clones in this sample may be carry-over from other donors' samples.

The rearrangement uses TRBV19 and TRBJ2-7, with D possibly TRBD1 on 5 matching bases. Trimming left V 1 base short and J 2 bases short, with 9 bases between. CDR1 LNHDA and CDR2 SQIVND come from the germline V gene (reference sequence). The CDR3 runs 14 residues. The DNA for the CDR3 is TGTGCCAGTAGTATAGCAGGGCTGGCCTACGAGCAGTACTTC. Translation: CASSIAGLAYEQYF.

The V gene is TRBV18, the J gene TRBJ2-7, with D possibly matching TRBD1 (5 bases). The V end lost 3 bases, the J end lost 0 bases, and 12 bases lay between the germline ends. Looked up from germline, CDR1 is KGHSH and CDR2 is LQKENI. This CDR3 contains 15 residues. The CDR3 protein is CASSPKQVSSYEQYF. CDR3 DNA: TGTGCCAGCTCACCGAAACAGGTTAGCTCCTACGAGCAGTACTTC. The full variable domain, rest sourced from reference TRBV18 and TRBJ2-7, is NAGVMQNPRHLVRRRGQEARLRCSPMKGHSHVYWYRQLPEEGLKFMVYLQKENIIDESGMPKERFSAEFPKEGPSILRIQQVVRGDSAAYFCASSPKQVSSYEQYFGPGTRLTVT.

This chain uses TRBV7-2 with TRBJ2-3; 7 positions match TRBD2. Germline lookup yields CDR1 SGHTA and CDR2 FQGNSA. The CDR3 runs 15 residues. The ends lost 5 bases at V and 2 bases at J; junction bases unmatched: 7. CDR3 protein: CASSLLAAFTDTQYF. The CDR3 region has the DNA TGTGCCAGCAGCCTTCTAGCGGCTTTCACAGATACGCAGTATTTT.

V gene TRBV9 combines with J gene TRBJ2-1, with D hard to call. Germline V gives CDR1 SGDLS, CDR2 YYNGEE. This CDR3 is built from 14 residues. V shed 0 bases and J shed 4 bases, with 8 bases lying between them. CDR3 region: CASSVGTKYNEQFF. The DNA for the CDR3 is TGTGCCAGCAGCGTAGGGACCAAATACAATGAGCAGTTCTTC.

Concerning this clone: A much larger clone is a single base away; this may be a read error. The chain couples TRBV5-8 to TRBJ1-1; tentatively, D is TRBD1 (5 bases). Germline V CDR1 and CDR2: SGHTS, YDEGEE. The CDR3 runs 11 residues. CDR3 sequence (DNA): TGTGCCAGCAGCTCGACCGGGGACCCCCTGTTT. This translates into CASSSTGDPLF.

This chain uses TRBV5-1 with TRBJ2-5; TRBD1 agrees at 10 bases. Gene TRBJ2-7 matches the end of the DNA better, so the J call may be wrong. CDR1 and CDR2 (germline): SGHRS, YFSETQ. This CDR3 region has 16 residues. CDR3 in DNA: TGCGCCAGCAGCGCCGGCGGGACAGGGGATTTCTACGAGCAGTACTTC. Translated: CASSAGGTGDFYEQYF.

CDR3 residues: CEGHGYTF. CDR3 bases: TGCGAAGGCCATGGCTACACCTTC. The V call is TRBV10-1, the J call TRBJ1-2; D gene unclear. This CDR3 spans 8 amino acids. Germline assignment: CDR1 WNHNN and CDR2 SYGVQD (reference sequence).

The chain couples TRBV18 to TRBJ1-2; a possible D gene is TRBD1 (5 bases). V lost 1 base to trimming and J lost 7 bases, with 13 bases between them. In germline, CDR1 is KGHSH, CDR2 LQKENI. The CDR3 runs 14 residues. The CDR3 loop is CASSPQGSESGYTF. The CDR3 DNA reads as TGTGCCAGCTCACCACAGGGGAGTGAAAGTGGCTACACCTTC.

The rearrangement uses TRBV15 and TRBJ2-7, with D uncertain. This CDR3 spans 15 amino acids. Germline lookup yields CDR1 LNHNV and CDR2 YYDKDF (reference sequence). V shed 0 bases and J shed 7 bases, with 16 bases lying between them. The CDR3 nucleotides read TGTGCCACCAGCAGAGATAGCAGGTCGTTGTGGGAGCAGTACTTC. This encodes CATSRDSRSLWEQYF.

This clone was counted between two and nine times. This chain uses TRBV7-8 with TRBJ2-1; D remains ambiguous. The CDR3 consists of 13 residues. V lost 1 base and J 4 bases, leaving 5 bases between the germline ends. From germline, CDR1 is SGHVS and CDR2 FQNEAQ. The CDR3 region has the DNA TGTGCCAGCAGCTTAGTTGAGTACAATGAGCAGTTCTTC. As protein: CASSLVEYNEQFF. The variable domain in full, completed from reference TRBV7-8 and TRBJ2-1, reads GAGVSQSPRYKVAKRGQDVALRCDPISGHVSLFWYQQALGQGPEFLTYFQNEAQLDKSGLPSDRFFAERPEGSVSTLKIQRTQQEDSAVYLCASSLVEYNEQFFGPGTRLTVL.

The CDR3 protein is CASSRGRPTDTQYF. The CDR3 DNA reads as TGTGCCAGCAGCCGAGGGAGGCCCACAGATACGCAGTATTTT. This chain links TRBV7-9 with TRBJ2-3; D is possibly TRBD2 (6 bases). Germline values: CDR1 SEHNR, CDR2 FQNEAQ (reference sequence). The V end was cut by 5 bases, the J end by 2 bases, with 11 bases between. The length of the CDR3 is 14 residues.

The chain joins TRBV28 to TRBJ1-3; D unresolved. The germline CDR1 and CDR2 sequences are MDHEN and SYDVKM. The CDR3 has 14 residues. With 4 bases removed from V and 0 bases from J, the gap between germline ends came to 7 bases. In DNA, the CDR3 is TGTGCCAGCAGTTCCGGATTCTCTGGAAACACCATATATTTT. As protein: CASSSGFSGNTIYF.

The genes are TRBV5-1 and TRBJ2-3; 11 bases agree with TRBD2. V was clipped by 4 bases and J by 1 base; unmatched bases: 5. The CDR3 totals 16 residues. Germline CDR1 SGHRS, CDR2 YFSETQ. The CDR3, as DNA: TGCGCCAGCAGCACGATTAGCGGGAGGGGCACAGATACGCAGTATTTT. This encodes CASSTISGRGTDTQYF.

About this clone itself: A much larger clone sits a single nucleotide away, making a read error possible. V gene TRBV6-1 combines with J gene TRBJ1-1; 8 bases are a match to TRBD1. J lost 4 bases, V lost 4 bases, and 2 bases had no gene match. Germline values: CDR1 MNHNS, CDR2 SASEGT. The CDR3 is made up of 13 amino acids. The CDR3 DNA reads TGTGCCAGCAGTGGGACAGGGAGCACTGAAGCTTTCTTT. It translates to CASSGTGSTEAFF.

The gene calls are TRBV2 and TRBJ2-7; D might be TRBD1 (6 bases). This CDR3 has 15 residues. The V end lost 0 bases, the J end lost 2 bases, and 11 bases lay between the germline ends. From germline, CDR1 is SNHLY and CDR2 FYNNEI. CDR3 DNA: TGTGCCAGCAGTGAAGCTGGGACAACAGCCTACGAGCAGTACTTC. Protein: CASSEAGTTAYEQYF.

V is TRBV5-1 and J is TRBJ2-5, with D uncertain. Germline-derived CDR1 and CDR2 are SGHRS and YFSETQ. The germline V and J ends were trimmed by 2 bases and 5 bases, with 13 bases remaining between them. This CDR3 has 14 residues. The CDR3 nucleotides are TGCGCCAGCAGCTTTAGGATGGATGGGGAGACCCAGTACTTC. Translation gives CASSFRMDGETQYF.

The chain is built from TRBV5-1 and TRBJ2-7; the D gene is possibly TRBD2 (5 bases). There are 15 residues in the CDR3. Germline lookup yields CDR1 SGHRS and CDR2 YFSETQ. With 0 bases removed from V and 0 bases from J, the gap between germline ends came to 10 bases. DNA of the CDR3: TGCGCCAGCAGCTTGGGGGCTAGCAGCTCCTACGAGCAGTACTTC. It specifies CASSLGASSSYEQYF.

This sequence joins TRBV4-1 and TRBJ2-5; 9 bases fit TRBD2. The CDR3 totals 16 residues. The germline gives CDR1 MGHRA, CDR2 YSYEKL. J was trimmed by 0 bases and V by 4 bases; bases with no gene match: 6. This chain's CDR3 is CASSPNSGRDQETQYF. CDR3 DNA sequence: TGCGCCAGCAGCCCTAATAGCGGGAGAGACCAAGAGACCCAGTACTTC.

The V call is TRBV5-8, the J call TRBJ2-5, with 12 bases fitting TRBD1. This CDR3 contains 15 residues. The V and J ends lost 3 bases and 9 bases, in that order; junction bases with no gene match: 9. Germline loops: CDR1 SGHTS, CDR2 YDEGEE. The CDR3 protein is CASSSGRDRGQAQYF. The CDR3 nucleotides read TGTGCCAGCAGCTCCGGACGGGACAGGGGGCAGGCCCAGTACTTC.

This sequence joins TRBV19 and TRBJ2-7, with 8 bases aligning to TRBD1. CDR3 length: 14 residues. Germline V gene sequence: CDR1 LNHDA, CDR2 SQIVND (reference sequence). Trimming cost V 5 bases and J 2 bases; bases outside gene matches: 5. The CDR3 bases are TGTGCCAGTAGTGTGGACAGGGAAACCTACGAGCAGTACTTC. Its protein product is CASSVDRETYEQYF.

The chain couples TRBV6-6 to TRBJ2-7, with a tentative D call TRBD2 (7 bases). CDR3 length equals 15 residues. From germline, CDR1 is MNHNY and CDR2 SVGAGI (reference sequence). Trimming took 2 bases from V and 4 from J, leaving 15 bases between them. This CDR3 is CASSYKQGGGYEQYF. The CDR3, as DNA: TGTGCCAGCAGTTACAAACAGGGAGGGGGGTACGAGCAGTACTTC.

This chain connects TRBV2 to TRBJ2-1; D may be TRBD2 (5 bases). Per the germline V gene, CDR1 is SNHLY and CDR2 is FYNNEI. Trimming shortened V by 8 bases and J by 8 bases, and 19 bases separated the two germline ends. The CDR3 is made up of 14 amino acids. CDR3 sequence reads: CASVYGGASHEQFF. The CDR3 region has the DNA TGTGCCAGCGTTTATGGAGGCGCTAGCCATGAGCAGTTCTTC.

This clone was counted a single time. The chain links TRBV5-1 to TRBJ1-4, with D perhaps TRBD1 (5 bases). Germline CDR1 reads SGHRS; CDR2 reads YFSETQ. The CDR3 totals 16 residues. V was clipped by 2 bases and J by 0 bases, with 11 bases between them. CDR3 in amino acids: CASSFAGGTTNEKLFF. Written as DNA, the CDR3 is TGCGCCAGCAGCTTTGCCGGGGGAACAACTAATGAAAAACTGTTTTTT. The complete variable domain, with remaining parts taken from reference TRBV5-1 and TRBJ1-4, reads KAGVTQTPRYLIKTRGQQVTLSCSPISGHRSVSWYQQTPGQGLQFLFEYFSETQRNKGNFPGRFSGRQFSNSRSEMNVSTLELGDSALYLCASSFAGGTTNEKLFFGSGTQLSVL.

The V and J genes are TRBV23-1 and TRBJ1-6; D unclear. TRBV23-1 is identified as an open reading frame with a role that is uncertain. This CDR3 has 14 residues. Trimming removed 0 bases at V and 7 bases at J, with 7 bases between. CDR3 in amino acids: CASSQSLGNSPLHF. The CDR3 nucleotides read TGCGCCAGCAGTCAATCTCTGGGGAATTCACCCCTCCACTTT.

This clone has a single count. The J gene is TRBJ2-7, the V gene TRBV19; D is tentatively TRBD1 or TRBD2 (6 bases each). V shed 2 bases and J shed 5 bases, with 10 bases lying between them. Per the germline V gene, CDR1 is LNHDA and CDR2 is SQIVND (reference sequence). The CDR3 loop spans 13 amino acids. CDR3 protein: CASSINREDEQYF. CDR3 in DNA: TGTGCCAGTAGTATAAACAGGGAGGACGAGCAGTACTTC. Full variable domain (missing parts from reference TRBV19 and TRBJ2-7): DGGITQSPKYLFRKEGQNVTLSCEQNLNHDAMYWYRQDPGQGLRLIYYSQIVNDFQKGDIAEGYSVSREKKESFPLTVTSAQKNPTAFYLCASSINREDEQYFGPGTRLTVT.

This clone has just a few counts. J is TRBJ1-2 and V is TRBV18, with D possibly matching TRBD1 (6 bases). Germline V lookup: CDR1 KGHSH, CDR2 LQKENI. This CDR3 is built from 14 residues. V dropped 6 bases and J dropped 7 bases, with 18 bases sitting between them. CDR3 bases: TGTGCCAGCTCGCCGGCAGGGGACACGATTGGCTACACCTTC. This gives the protein CASSPAGDTIGYTF.